This TCR beta chain originates from a study of blood T cells in healthy people across ages. Study-level results: CMV infection status of these donors was not known. Observed TCR beta diversity showed a strong correlation with the percentage of naive T cells as measured by flow cytometry.

With 7 bases removed from V and 7 bases from J, the gap between germline ends came to 13 bases. This CDR3 has 12 amino acids. Then a second PCR, running roughly 7 to 12 cycles, was carried out with a sample-barcoded 5' primer and a J-beta primer mix. The yield of each sample was at least 2.5 million CDR3-containing paired-end reads. Using its own MiXCR run on the 5' RACE reads, TCRdb lists one record per CDR3 protein. In the table there are about 670,000 distinct CDR3 sequences, under 65% of which are singletons. This clonotype has only one observation. The antigen is undetermined. The chain recombines TRBV12-3 or TRBV12-4 with TRBJ1-2; D is perhaps TRBD1 (6 bases). Sequencing was performed on blood. The clonotype originates from a woman of 80 years or more in good health. The DNA of the CDR3 is TGTGCCAGCACCCGGGGGCTGGTTGGCTACACCTTC. Protein: CASTRGLVGYTF.